Each of the 24 T cell receptor beta chains below was sequenced from the same sample in a study of cytomegalovirus exposure and HLA in healthy donors. Data came from immunoSEQ multiplex PCR; TCRdb stores just in-frame clones and leaves some out. The table records some 75,000 clones, 95% to 96% of them present only once. The sequencing sample was made of PBMCs. All receptors come from a woman aged 18-30 years in good health and CMV-seronegative.

This clone appeared a single time. The chain links TRBV6-1 to TRBJ2-3, with TRBD1 matching over 7 bases. Germline V lookup: CDR1 MNHNS, CDR2 SASEGT. The CDR3 has 15 amino acids. J lost 0 bases, V lost 6 bases, and 6 bases had no gene match. CDR3 sequence (DNA): TGTGCCAGCAGCGAGACAGGGCGTAGCACAGATACGCAGTATTTT. Translated, it gives CASSETGRSTDTQYF.

The chain carries TRBV30 and TRBJ1-5; perhaps TRBD1 as D (6 bases). This CDR3 has 14 residues. The V end lost 7 bases, the J end lost 1 base, and 14 bases lay between the germline ends. Germline CDR1 is GTSNPN and CDR2 is SVGIG (reference sequence). The DNA of the CDR3 is TGTGCCTCAACGGGGGGGGCAAGCAATCAGCCCCAGCATTTT. It encodes CASTGGASNQPQHF.

Turning to this clone: This CDR3 fails to terminate in the conserved phenylalanine or tryptophan, so it likely reflects a read error. The DNA is omitted, as the CDR3 cannot be located on it reliably, and the CDR3 follows TCRdb's listing. The chain joins TRBV2 to TRBJ2-7; TRBD1 reflects the table's D call only, with no check against the DNA. Per the germline V gene, CDR1 is SNHLY and CDR2 is FYNNEI. With termini counted, the CDR3 has 12 amino acids. CDR3 in amino acids: CASSLEPSRGPL.

The chain carries TRBV5-1 and TRBJ2-7; 8 bases agree with TRBD2. Germline V gene sequence: CDR1 SGHRS, CDR2 YFSETQ. CDR3 length: 16 residues. V gave up 3 bases and J gave up 0 bases; unmatched junction bases: 8. CDR3 sequence: CASSSPGGTSSYEQYF. The CDR3 bases are TGCGCCAGCAGCTCGCCGGGGGGGACGTCCTCCTACGAGCAGTACTTC.

The chain joins TRBV7-6 to TRBJ2-1, with 14 bases lining up with TRBD2. Germline CDR1 reads SGHVS; CDR2 reads FNYEAQ. V was clipped by 5 bases and J by 0 bases; unmatched bases: 6. There are 18 residues in the CDR3. CDR3 loop: CASSPTGTSGSSYNEQFF. The CDR3 bases are TGTGCCAGCAGCCCCACCGGGACTAGCGGGAGCTCCTACAATGAGCAGTTCTTC.

J is TRBJ1-5 and V is TRBV28; TRBD1 is a possible D gene (5 bases). CDR1 and CDR2 (germline): MDHEN, SYDVKM. Trimming stripped 5 bases from V and 0 bases from J, with 17 bases between. The CDR3 sequence is 17 residues long. This chain's CDR3 is CASSPDRSPYSNQPQHF. In nucleotides, the CDR3 is TGTGCCAGCAGTCCCGACAGATCCCCCTATAGCAATCAGCCCCAGCATTTT.

V and J are TRBV19 and TRBJ2-7; TRBD2 matches 8 bases. Looked up from germline, CDR1 is LNHDA and CDR2 is SQIVND (reference sequence). Germline trimming cut 6 bases from V and 2 bases from J; bases unmatched to any gene: 3. CDR3 size: 13 residues. The CDR3 region has the DNA TGTGCCAGTAGCCCCGGGAGGGCCTACGAGCAGTACTTC. Translating gives CASSPGRAYEQYF.

The CDR3 is CASSRSSGSISYEQYF. The CDR3 nucleotides are TGTGCCAGCAGCCGTTCTAGCGGGAGCATCTCCTACGAGCAGTACTTC. The chain has TRBV5-4 and TRBJ2-7; TRBD2 matches at 10 bases. Germline V lookup: CDR1 SGHNT, CDR2 YYREEE (reference sequence). The CDR3 runs 16 residues. Trimming cost V 4 bases and J 0 bases; bases outside gene matches: 7.

V gene TRBV27 combines with J gene TRBJ2-3; D gene uncertain. CDR1 is MNHEY and CDR2 is SMNVEV in the germline V gene (reference sequence). The CDR3 runs 12 residues. Trimming pared 3 bases from V and 6 bases from J, leaving 7 bases between. The CDR3 DNA is TGTGCCAGCAGTTTGGCGAGGGATACGCAGTATTTT. This codes for CASSLARDTQYF.

The rearrangement joins TRBV11-3 to TRBJ2-7, with a possible D match to TRBD2 (6 bases). Germline CDR1 and CDR2: SGHNT and YENEEA. V was clipped by 5 bases and J by 2 bases, with 7 bases between them. The CDR3 length is 12 residues. The CDR3 nucleotides read TGTGCCAGCAGCGGCGGGACCTACGAGCAGTACTTC. This sequence encodes CASSGGTYEQYF.

The rearrangement links TRBV11-2 to TRBJ2-7, with D perhaps matching TRBD1 (5 bases). Trimming shortened V by 0 bases and J by 6 bases, and 12 bases separated the two germline ends. Germline V gives CDR1 SGHAT, CDR2 FQNNGV. The CDR3 has 14 residues. CDR3 nucleotides: TGTGCCAGCAGCTTAGACAGGGCTGATACCGAGCAGTACTTC. The encoded protein is CASSLDRADTEQYF.

This clone has only one observation. The chain couples TRBV13 to TRBJ2-7, with D possibly TRBD2 on 5 matching bases. Trimming took off 4 bases at V and 6 bases at J, with 13 bases between the two ends. The length of the CDR3 is 13 residues. Germline-derived CDR1 and CDR2 are PRHDT and FYEKMQ (reference sequence). CDR3 nucleotides: TGTGCCAGCAGCTATACGCGGGTTACCGAGCAGTACTTC. Translation gives CASSYTRVTEQYF.

This clone is a singleton in its sample. This rearrangement joins TRBV6-1 to TRBJ1-1, with TRBD1 identical over 7 bases. The junction had 12 bases not matched to a gene; V was cut back by 7 bases and J by 10 bases. Germline V gene lookup returns CDR1 MNHNS and CDR2 SASEGT. The CDR3 has 13 amino acids. CDR3 nucleotides: TGTGCCAGCACCGTGGCAGGGGGGCCCGGAGCTTTCTTT. Its translation is CASTVAGGPGAFF.

This clone was found once. This chain connects TRBV9 to TRBJ2-1; 13 nucleotides line up with TRBD2. Germline V gene sequence: CDR1 SGDLS, CDR2 YYNGEE. V dropped 5 bases and J dropped 8; count of bases not matched to a gene: 4. The CDR3 spans 14 residues. CDR3 region: CASSGTSGTDEQFF. DNA for the CDR3: TGTGCCAGCAGTGGGACTAGCGGGACCGATGAGCAGTTCTTC.

This chain uses TRBV29-1 with TRBJ2-1, with 7 bases lining up with TRBD1. In germline, CDR1 is SQVTM, CDR2 ANQGSEA. The CDR3 loop spans 13 amino acids. CDR3 DNA sequence: TGCGACCTCCGGGACAGCCCATACAATGAGCAGTTCTTC. It codes for CDLRDSPYNEQFF.

This clone came up once. The chain is built from TRBV6-5 and TRBJ1-1, with 8 bases aligning to TRBD1. This CDR3 contains 13 residues. V was pared by 6 bases and J by 4 bases, with 4 bases of the junction left unmatched. Germline V gives CDR1 MNHEY, CDR2 SVGAGI. The CDR3 protein is CASSRGLSTEAFF. DNA of the CDR3: TGTGCCAGCAGCAGGGGGCTCAGCACTGAAGCTTTCTTT.

CDR3 sequence reads: CASSLAQGPYNEQFF. The CDR3 region has the DNA TGCGCCAGCAGCTTGGCTCAGGGGCCCTACAATGAGCAGTTCTTC. This chain connects TRBV5-1 to TRBJ2-1, with D maybe TRBD1 (6 bases). V lost 0 bases to trimming and J lost 2 bases, with 9 bases between them. Germline V gives CDR1 SGHRS, CDR2 YFSETQ. The CDR3 runs to 15 residues.

V is TRBV11-2 and J is TRBJ2-3; 9 nucleotides agree with TRBD1. Germline V gives CDR1 SGHAT, CDR2 FQNNGV. V trimming: 6 bases; J trimming: 5 bases; junction bases outside the gene matches: 6. This CDR3 has 14 residues. Written as DNA, the CDR3 is TGTGCCAGCAGACAGGGGGCCTGGCAAGATACGCAGTATTTT. It codes for CASRQGAWQDTQYF.

The chain joins TRBV12-2 to TRBJ2-7; the table's D call, TRBD2, has no DNA check behind it. TRBV12-2 is a recognized pseudogene. This CDR3 region has 17 residues. CDR3 nucleotide sequence: TGTGCAAGTCGCCACCGACCCCCGGGACTTACTGCTGACGAGCAGTACTTC. Translation gives CASRHRPPGLTADEQYF.

The chain couples TRBV5-6 to TRBJ2-1, with 7 bases lining up with TRBD1. CDR1 is SGHDT and CDR2 is YYEEEE in the germline V gene. The trim removed 4 bases at V and 4 bases at J, leaving 5 bases unmatched. CDR3 length equals 14 residues. The CDR3 sequence is CASSGSGQYNEQFF. The CDR3 DNA sequence: TGTGCCAGCAGCGGATCGGGACAGTACAATGAGCAGTTCTTC. The variable domain in full, completed from reference TRBV5-6 and TRBJ2-1, reads DAGVTQSPTHLIKTRGQQVTLRCSPKSGHDTVSWYQQALGQGPQFIFQYYEEEERQRGNFPDRFSGHQFPNYSSELNVNALLLGDSALYLCASSGSGQYNEQFFGPGTRLTVL.

The J gene is TRBJ2-7, the V gene TRBV7-7, with D perhaps matching TRBD1 (5 bases). Trimming shortened V by 5 bases and J by 2 bases, and 16 bases separated the two germline ends. CDR3 size: 15 residues. Germline values: CDR1 SSHAT, CDR2 FNYEAQ (reference sequence). The CDR3 DNA reads TGTGCCAGCAGCCCAGAACAGGTTCCCCCCTACGAGCAGTACTTC. Protein sequence: CASSPEQVPPYEQYF.

This sequence joins TRBV5-4 and TRBJ1-2; 8 bases are a match to TRBD1. The length of the CDR3 is 14 residues. Germline V gene lookup returns CDR1 SGHNT and CDR2 YYREEE (reference sequence). Unmatched junction bases numbered 10, after V lost 4 bases and J lost 8 bases. As DNA, the CDR3 is TGTGCCAGCAGCCTCGGACAGGGAGACTGGGGCTACACCTTC. Translated: CASSLGQGDWGYTF.

The chain is built from TRBV7-6 and TRBJ2-1, with D perhaps TRBD2 (5 bases). The CDR3 is 14 amino acids. The V and J ends lost 5 bases and 14 bases respectively, with 22 bases between them. Germline-derived CDR1 and CDR2 are SGHVS and FNYEAQ. CDR3 sequence: CASSPRSAGKGEFF. CDR3 sequence (DNA): TGTGCCAGCAGCCCACGGTCGGCGGGTAAAGGAGAGTTCTTC. Full variable domain (missing parts from reference TRBV7-6 and TRBJ2-1): GAGVSQSPRYKVTKRGQDVALRCDPISGHVSLYWYRQALGQGPEFLTYFNYEAQQDKSGLPNDRFSAERPEGSISTLTIQRTEQRDSAMYRCASSPRSAGKGEFFGPGTRLTVL.

This clone was seen just once. V usage is TRBV6-4 and J usage is TRBJ2-1; 12 nucleotides agree with TRBD2. This CDR3 comprises 16 residues. Unmatched junction bases numbered 12, after V lost 6 bases and J lost 9 bases. Germline V gene lookup returns CDR1 MRHNA and CDR2 SNTAGT. CDR3 loop: CASSQYLAGGPSEQFF. DNA for the CDR3: TGTGCCAGCAGCCAATACCTAGCGGGAGGGCCGAGTGAGCAGTTCTTC.